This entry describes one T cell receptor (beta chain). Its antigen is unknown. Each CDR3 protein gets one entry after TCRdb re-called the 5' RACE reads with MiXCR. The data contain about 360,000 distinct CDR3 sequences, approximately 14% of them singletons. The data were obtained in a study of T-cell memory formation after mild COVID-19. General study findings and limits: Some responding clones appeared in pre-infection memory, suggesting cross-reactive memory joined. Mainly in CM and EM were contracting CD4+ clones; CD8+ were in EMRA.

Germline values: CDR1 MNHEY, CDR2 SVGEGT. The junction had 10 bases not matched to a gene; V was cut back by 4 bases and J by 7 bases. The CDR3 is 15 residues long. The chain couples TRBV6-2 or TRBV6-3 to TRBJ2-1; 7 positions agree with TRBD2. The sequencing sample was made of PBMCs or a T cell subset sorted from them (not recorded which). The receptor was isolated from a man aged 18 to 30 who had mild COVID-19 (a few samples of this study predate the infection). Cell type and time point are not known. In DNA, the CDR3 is TGTGCCAGCAGTTTTTGGAGCGGGGCACCAAATGAGCAGTTCTTC. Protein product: CASSFWSGAPNEQFF.